The subject of this entry is one TCR beta chain. Germline loops: CDR1 MNHEY, CDR2 SMNVEV (reference sequence). The length of the CDR3 is 16 residues. V shed 4 bases and J shed 2 bases, with 12 bases lying between them. The data belong to a study of blood T cell repertoires in COVID-19. As for the study in general: Donors in the United States, Italy and Spain gave samples during acute or convalescent COVID-19.

As originally analysed: Amplified reference gene primers provided the basis for estimating nucleated cell counts. TCRdb keeps only in-frame clones here, not all; method: immunoSEQ multiplex PCR. The V and J calls and clone size are taken from that table; D and trimming were inferred from the DNA. The table includes roughly 68,000 clones, approximately 85% detected once. This rearrangement joins TRBV27 to TRBJ2-6, with a weak D call TRBD2 (6 bases). This clonotype was sampled from a man aged 50-59 years with acute or convalescent COVID-19. Sequencing was carried out using peripheral blood. The DNA of the CDR3 is TGTGCCAGCAGTTCCTCGGGAGTCGCTGGGGCCAACGTCCTGACTTTC. It specifies CASSSSGVAGANVLTF.